These 5 T cell receptor beta chains were sequenced from one sample in a study of T-cell memory formation after mild COVID-19. One entry per CDR3 protein, called by TCRdb with MiXCR from the 5' RACE reads. The table includes about 260,000 distinct CDR3 sequences, approximately 16% detected once. Sequenced input: PBMCs or a T cell subset sorted from them (not recorded which). All receptors come from a man younger than 35 who had mild COVID-19 (a few samples of this study predate the infection). Cell type and time point are not known.

This clonotype was counted ten times or more. J is TRBJ1-1 and V is TRBV28; possibly TRBD1 for D (6 bases). There are 14 residues in the CDR3. V gave up 1 base and J gave up 5 bases, with 11 bases separating them. Germline V gene lookup returns CDR1 MDHEN and CDR2 SYDVKM. CDR3 sequence: CASSLLQGGTEAFF. DNA for the CDR3: TGTGCCAGCAGTTTATTACAGGGAGGGACTGAAGCTTTCTTT. Variable domain in full (rest from reference TRBV28 and TRBJ1-1): DVKVTQSSRYLVKRTGEKVFLECVQDMDHENMFWYRQDPGLGLRLIYFSYDVKMKEKGDIPEGYSVSREKKERFSLILESASTNQTSMYLCASSLLQGGTEAFFGQGTRLTVV.

This clonotype was seen at least ten times. The V gene is TRBV4-3, the J gene TRBJ2-6; TRBD1 agrees at 7 bases. The CDR3 loop spans 16 amino acids. J lost 1 base, V lost 0 bases, and 0 bases had no gene match. CDR1 LGHNA and CDR2 YSLEER come from the germline V gene. CDR3 nucleotides: TGCGCCAGCAGCCAAGAGGGACAGTCTGGGGCCAACGTCCTGACTTTC. Translated, it gives CASSQEGQSGANVLTF.

The V gene is TRBV29-1, the J gene TRBJ1-5; maybe TRBD1 (5 bases). CDR1 SQVTM and CDR2 ANQGSEA come from the germline V gene. The germline V and J ends were trimmed by 7 bases and 2 bases, with 18 bases remaining between them. The length of the CDR3 is 15 residues. CDR3 sequence (DNA): TGCAGCGCCCAGGCCGGGGCCGGTGGCAATCAGCCCCAGCATTTT. The encoded protein is CSAQAGAGGNQPQHF.

The table lists this clonotype with many counts. The V call is TRBV9, the J call TRBJ2-1, with D perhaps TRBD2 (5 bases). The CDR3 length is 15 residues. The germline V and J ends were trimmed by 0 bases and 1 base, with 8 bases remaining between them. Germline CDR1 SGDLS, CDR2 YYNGEE. The CDR3 DNA reads TGTGCCAGCAGCGTAGTCAGCGGATCCTACAATGAGCAGTTCTTC. It is translated as CASSVVSGSYNEQFF. Full variable domain (rest looked up from reference TRBV9 and TRBJ2-1): DSGVTQTPKHLITATGQRVTLRCSPRSGDLSVYWYQQSLDQGLQFLIQYYNGEERAKGNILERFSAQQFPDLHSELNLSSLELGDSALYFCASSVVSGSYNEQFFGPGTRLTVL.

This rearrangement joins TRBV11-2 to TRBJ2-7; a possible D gene is TRBD1 (6 bases). The ends were cut back, 1 base at V and 3 bases at J, with 7 bases in the middle. The CDR3 runs 13 residues. Germline lookup yields CDR1 SGHAT and CDR2 FQNNGV. The CDR3 reads CASSLGRGYEQYF. The CDR3 nucleotides are TGTGCCAGCAGCTTAGGCAGGGGCTACGAGCAGTACTTC.